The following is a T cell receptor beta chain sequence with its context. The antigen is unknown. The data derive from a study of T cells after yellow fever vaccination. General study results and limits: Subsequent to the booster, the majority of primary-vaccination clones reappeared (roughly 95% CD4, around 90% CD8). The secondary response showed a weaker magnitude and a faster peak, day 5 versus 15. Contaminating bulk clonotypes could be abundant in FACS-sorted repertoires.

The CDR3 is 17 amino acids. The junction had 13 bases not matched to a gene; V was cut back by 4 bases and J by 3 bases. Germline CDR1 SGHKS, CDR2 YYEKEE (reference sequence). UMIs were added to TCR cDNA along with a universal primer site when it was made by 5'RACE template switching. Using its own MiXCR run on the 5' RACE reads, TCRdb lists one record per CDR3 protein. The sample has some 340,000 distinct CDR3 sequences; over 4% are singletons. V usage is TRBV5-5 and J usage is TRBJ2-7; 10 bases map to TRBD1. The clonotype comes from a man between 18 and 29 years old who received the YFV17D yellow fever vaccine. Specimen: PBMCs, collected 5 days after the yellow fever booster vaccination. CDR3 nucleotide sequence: TGTGCCAGCAGCCCCGAGAATCCCGGGACAGGGGTCTACGAGCAGTACTTC. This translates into CASSPENPGTGVYEQYF.